One TCR beta chain is described in this entry. The target antigen is unknown. The data belong to a study of T cell clones after liver transplantation. About the study: TCRbeta sequencing after a pre-transplant mixed lymphocyte reaction identified graft-donor-reactive clones, later tracked in post-transplant blood.

Trimming removed 8 bases from V and 2 bases from J, with 7 bases in between. This CDR3 has 13 residues. Germline loops: CDR1 MNHNS, CDR2 SASEGT. Study results and limitations: Small, mixed patient groups and varying post-transplant times limit these conclusions.

Sequencing was performed with immunoSEQ multiplex PCR; in TCRdb, only in-frame clones are kept and a portion is missing. Here the sample spans some 80,000 clones, approximately 80% being singletons. This clonotype was obtained from a human patient who received a liver transplant. Some T cells here may be from the graft donor. This sample comprised CD4+ T cells from blood, obtained about 50 months after liver transplant. This sequence joins TRBV6-1 and TRBJ2-6; maybe TRBD2 (5 bases). The CDR3 protein is CASGEPGANVLTF. The CDR3 bases are TGTGCCAGCGGGGAGCCTGGGGCCAACGTCCTGACTTTC.